This TCR beta chain was recorded in a study of tumor-infiltrating lymphocytes in localized non-small cell lung cancer. Study overall: Some samples were collected after neoadjuvant chemotherapy; smokers, never-smokers and several histologies were included.

General study findings and limits: Different pieces of the same tissue went to different assays, confounding technical variation with intratumor heterogeneity.

The table came from immunoSEQ multiplex PCR; TCRdb's copy has only in-frame clones and leaves some out. Altogether 10,000 to 13,000 clones are present, around 68% being singletons, with the ten largest covering about 9.1%. For this clone: Antigen: not known.

Trimming cost V 1 base and J 4 bases; bases outside gene matches: 5. The germline CDR1 and CDR2 sequences are MNHNS and SASEGT. There are 15 residues in the CDR3. V usage is TRBV6-1 and J usage is TRBJ2-7, with 9 bases identical to TRBD1. Source material: lung tumor tissue. The sequence came from a human donor with non-small cell lung cancer. DNA of the CDR3: TGTGCCAGCAGTGAAGGGGGGACAGGGAAATACGAGCAGTACTTC. It yields the protein CASSEGGTGKYEQYF.